This passage covers 15 T cell receptor beta chains from one sample sequenced in a study of T cells in Graves' hyperthyroidism and ophthalmopathy. TCR beta CDR3 region amplification was performed from RNA transcripts. RT-PCR in the first round (using the HTBI primer set) targeted the TCR CDR3. One entry per CDR3 protein results from TCRdb running MiXCR on the multiplex PCR reads. The sample carries roughly 290,000 distinct CDR3 sequences, 13% recorded once. Sample: blood. These receptors were collected from a woman aged 25 to 45 with Graves' hyperthyroidism that later progressed to Graves' ophthalmopathy.

This clonotype has at least ten counts. This chain uses TRBV28 with TRBJ1-1; D is unresolved. The CDR3 covers 12 residues. Trimming shortened V by 4 bases and J by 5 bases, and 8 bases separated the two germline ends. The germline gives CDR1 MDHEN, CDR2 SYDVKM. The CDR3 DNA is TGTGCCAGCAGTTGGGCCGATACTGAAGCTTTCTTT. It yields the protein CASSWADTEAFF. The full variable domain, rest sourced from reference TRBV28 and TRBJ1-1, is DVKVTQSSRYLVKRTGEKVFLECVQDMDHENMFWYRQDPGLGLRLIYFSYDVKMKEKGDIPEGYSVSREKKERFSLILESASTNQTSMYLCASSWADTEAFFGQGTRLTVV.

The sample holds many counts of this clonotype. This rearrangement joins TRBV20-1 to TRBJ2-7, with 7 bases identical to TRBD2. Germline V lookup: CDR1 DFQATT, CDR2 SNEGSKA (reference sequence). The CDR3 runs 14 residues. V trimming: 6 bases; J trimming: 6 bases; junction bases outside the gene matches: 14. The CDR3 sequence: CSAGRDGLVGEQYF. CDR3 DNA: TGCAGTGCGGGAAGGGACGGACTAGTCGGCGAGCAGTACTTC.

This clonotype has at least ten counts. This chain links TRBV7-9 with TRBJ1-4; no clear D. Germline V CDR1 and CDR2: SEHNR, FQNEAQ (reference sequence). Between the trimmed V and J ends, which lost 3 bases and 7 bases, there was a span of 3 bases. This CDR3 is 11 amino acids long. CDR3 bases: TGTGCCAGCAGCTTGCTTGAAAAACTGTTTTTT. The encoded protein is CASSLLEKLFF.

This clonotype was seen only a few times. The V call is TRBV4-1, the J call TRBJ2-7; 8 bases map to TRBD1. Looked up from germline, CDR1 is MGHRA and CDR2 is YSYEKL. The CDR3 consists of 15 residues. V was clipped by 0 bases and J by 6 bases; unmatched bases: 7. The DNA for the CDR3 is TGCGCCAGCAGCCAAGATCGGGCAGGGGGCGCCGAGCAGTACTTC. Translated, it gives CASSQDRAGGAEQYF.

This clonotype was recorded a few times. This chain connects TRBV5-1 to TRBJ2-7; 9 bases are a match to TRBD2. Looked up from germline, CDR1 is SGHRS and CDR2 is YFSETQ. The CDR3 extends over 17 amino acids. The V gene end was trimmed by 4 bases and the J gene end by 5 bases; junction bases not matched to a gene: 16. The CDR3 protein is CASSPRIAGDPPDEQYF. CDR3 bases: TGCGCCAGCAGCCCGAGAATAGCGGGAGACCCACCCGACGAGCAGTACTTC. Complete variable domain (other parts from reference TRBV5-1 and TRBJ2-7): KAGVTQTPRYLIKTRGQQVTLSCSPISGHRSVSWYQQTPGQGLQFLFEYFSETQRNKGNFPGRFSGRQFSNSRSEMNVSTLELGDSALYLCASSPRIAGDPPDEQYFGPGTRLTVT.

This clonotype was seen many times. At one end the junction does not follow the germline gene, possibly because of a read error. The chain couples TRBV7-7 to TRBJ2-1; possibly TRBD2 for D (6 bases). From germline, CDR1 is SSHAT and CDR2 FNYEAQ (reference sequence). The CDR3 length is 16 residues. The CDR3 protein is CASSLGGSGPYNEQFF. In DNA, the CDR3 is TGTGCTAGCAGCCTCGGGGGTAGCGGACCCTACAATGAGCAGTTCTTC.

This clonotype was counted only a few times. The chain links TRBV20-1 to TRBJ2-3; TRBD2 aligns across 10 bases. J lost 5 bases, V lost 5 bases, and 7 bases had no gene match. The germline V gene has CDR1 DFQATT and CDR2 SNEGSKA (reference sequence). The CDR3 is 14 amino acids. CDR3 coding DNA: TGCAGTGCTGGAGTTAGCGGGAGGCAAGATACGCAGTATTTT. Translated: CSAGVSGRQDTQYF.

Concerning this clonotype itself: A much larger clone differs by one base, so this may be a read error. The rearrangement links TRBV20-1 to TRBJ1-1; tentatively, D is TRBD1 (5 bases). CDR1 is DFQATT and CDR2 is SNEGSKA in the germline V gene (reference sequence). CDR3 size: 14 residues. CDR3 DNA: TGCAGTGCTGGAGACGGGGCTATGAACACTGAAGCTTTCTTT. It encodes CSAGDGAMNTEAFF.

This clonotype was seen a handful of times. The chain joins TRBV20-1 to TRBJ1-1; D call uncertain. Germline V lookup: CDR1 DFQATT, CDR2 SNEGSKA (reference sequence). V was cut by 6 bases and J by 5 bases, with 10 bases left in between. The CDR3 runs 11 residues. The chain's CDR3 is CSATQPTEAFF. The CDR3 bases are TGCAGTGCGACCCAGCCGACTGAAGCTTTCTTT.

This clonotype occurred many times. V is TRBV7-9 and J is TRBJ2-7; D uncertain. The germline V gene encodes CDR1 SEHNR and CDR2 FQNEAQ (reference sequence). This CDR3 contains 15 residues. Trimming stripped 3 bases from V and 0 bases from J, with 12 bases between. The CDR3 coding sequence is TGTGCCAGCAGCTTCGGGCCCCCGAGCTCCTACGAGCAGTACTTC. Translated: CASSFGPPSSYEQYF.

Ten or more counts support this clonotype. The chain joins TRBV12-3 or TRBV12-4 to TRBJ1-2, with D possibly matching TRBD1 (5 bases). The V gene lost 5 bases and the J gene lost 4 bases, with 11 bases spanning the gap. CDR3 size: 13 residues. The CDR3 loop reads CASSAGTVYGYTF. The CDR3 DNA is TGTGCCAGCAGTGCCGGGACGGTCTATGGCTACACCTTC.

The chain has TRBV6-4 and TRBJ2-1, with D uncertain. V shed 3 bases and J shed 0 bases, with 3 bases lying between them. The CDR3 contains 13 residues. The germline V gene has CDR1 MRHNA and CDR2 SNTAGT. As DNA, the CDR3 is TGTGCCAGCAGTGAGGGCTCCTACAATGAGCAGTTCTTC. Translating gives CASSEGSYNEQFF.

The chain employs TRBV6-1 and TRBJ2-2; no firm D call. V shed 7 bases and J shed 4 bases, with 7 bases lying between them. The CDR3 totals 12 residues. In germline, CDR1 is MNHNS, CDR2 SASEGT. CDR3 loop: CASNPSTGELFF. The CDR3 DNA is TGTGCCAGCAACCCGAGCACCGGGGAGCTGTTTTTT.

This clonotype has at least ten counts. CDR3 DNA sequence: TGCGCCAGCAGCCAACTTAGCGGGAGGGCTTTGAATGAGCAGTTCTTC. It codes for CASSQLSGRALNEQFF. The chain has TRBV4-1 and TRBJ2-1; TRBD2 matches at 11 bases. V gave up 2 bases and J gave up 7 bases; unmatched junction bases: 7. This CDR3 is built from 16 residues. Germline V gene lookup returns CDR1 MGHRA and CDR2 YSYEKL.

This clonotype was observed at least ten times. This chain links TRBV12-3 or TRBV12-4 with TRBJ2-1; 10 bases are a match to TRBD2. The CDR3 extends over 15 amino acids. After removal of 5 bases from V and 4 bases from J, the junction contained 5 bases not matched to a gene. Written as DNA, the CDR3 is TGTGCCAGCAGTCATAGCGGGAGGTCGTACAATGAGCAGTTCTTC. It encodes CASSHSGRSYNEQFF.